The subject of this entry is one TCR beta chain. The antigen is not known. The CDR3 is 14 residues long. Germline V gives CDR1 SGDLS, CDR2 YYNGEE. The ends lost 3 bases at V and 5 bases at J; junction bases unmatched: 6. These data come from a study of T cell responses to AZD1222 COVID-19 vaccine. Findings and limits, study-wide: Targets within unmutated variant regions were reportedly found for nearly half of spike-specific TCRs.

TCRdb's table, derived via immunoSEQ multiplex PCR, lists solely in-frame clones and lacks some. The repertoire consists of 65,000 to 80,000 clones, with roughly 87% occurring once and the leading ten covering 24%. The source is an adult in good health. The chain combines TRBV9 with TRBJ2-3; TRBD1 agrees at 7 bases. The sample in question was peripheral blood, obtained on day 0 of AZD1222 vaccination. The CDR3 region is CASSERQGIDTQYF. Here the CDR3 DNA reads TGTGCCAGCAGCGAAAGACAGGGTATAGATACGCAGTATTTT.